This T cell receptor (beta chain) stems from a study of neoadjuvant anti-PD-1 for oral cavity cancer (dated by TCRdb to about 2021). Looking at the study overall: Before curative-intent surgical resection, most patients were given three to four biweekly doses of nivolumab at 3 mg/kg. A fourth nivolumab dose was given around day 43 to patients without progression, and definitive surgical resection was performed in those patients on days 50-56. The parent correlative cohort included roughly 13 patients, with an approximately 33% response rate. Patients with complete response, partial response or stable disease by RECIST 1.1 were defined as responders, whereas patients with progression were defined as non-responders. Study-level results and caveats: Higher pretreatment blood Treg/Th17 ratios correlated with higher pretreatment blood TCRbeta clonality and lower post-treatment tumor TCRbeta clonality. TCR analyses included only a few patients per response group, and the authors called for larger cohorts for validation. Larger post-treatment sizes of preexisting intratumoral clones correlated with greater tumor shrinkage, suggesting expansion of preexisting clones contributed to response.

The germline V and J ends show losses of 4 bases and 1 base respectively, and no gene match explains 4 bases of the junction. Per the germline V gene, SGHAT is the CDR1 and FQNNGV is the CDR2. Its CDR3 holds 15 amino acids, cysteine through phenylalanine. The kept DNA is CDR3 alone, 45 bases in frame from the first base. The sample's time point label is to be understood as: before neoadjuvant nivolumab. None of the patients had received prior systemic or radiation treatment, and all were newly diagnosed with stage II-IVA oral cavity squamous cell carcinoma. The cohort was made up of patients with locally advanced, HPV-negative oral cavity squamous cell carcinoma. The samples were drawn from a longitudinal correlative study tied to a single-arm phase II trial testing neoadjuvant nivolumab in oral cavity squamous cell carcinoma. Genomic DNA-based TCRbeta sequencing was performed on subject-matched pre- and post-treatment PBMCs and tumors from three responders and three non-responders. The Maxwell RSC DNA from Tissue kit was used to isolate genomic DNA from tumor tissue.

Relative to its sample, this clone is large (0.1 to 1%). Its cognate antigen has yet to be identified. No base qualities exist here, and no much larger clone lies one base off it. For survey sequencing, tumor libraries mostly used 4.8 ug of input genomic DNA, with two replicates for each sample. Following the manufacturer's instructions, the team built TCRbeta libraries using the immunoSEQ hsTCRbeta kit. An Illumina NovaSeq 6000 S4 flow cell was used to sequence the final libraries, which had first been combined to 3 nM. The authors' analysis ran thus. The immunoSEQ Analyzer was used for raw data preprocessing and quality control. The analysis was restricted to productive rearrangements, with each unique CDR3 amino acid sequence defining a clonotype. Repertoire clonality was estimated as the Gini-Simpson index, computed with the R package tcR. Gini indices were compared with Student's t test, and associations with tumor size change were assessed by Pearson correlation. TCRdb took this table from immuneACCESS and kept in-frame rearrangements with V and J called. Such tables lack part of the clones; where checked against another copy, unresolved V genes explain under half of the gap, and the rest is unexplained. That table is the source of V, J and clone size, and D and trimming were worked out from the DNA. A total of 10,000 to 11,000 clones appear in this sample, roughly half of them only once. The ten most abundant clones make up around a quarter of the sample.

The sequence is built from TRBV11-2 and TRBJ1-1, with 9 bases aligning to TRBD1. The TCR sequence derives from a person aged 35-79 years with oral cavity squamous cell carcinoma. The sample consisted of tumor tissue, taken before nivolumab (anti-PD-1) treatment. The nucleotide sequence is TGTGCCAGCAGCTCCTGGGACAGGGAGAACACTGAAGCTTTCTTT. It is translated as CASSSWDRENTEAFF.